These 15 T cell receptor beta chains came from one sample sequenced in a study of blood T cell repertoires in COVID-19. Assay: immunoSEQ multiplex PCR; the TCRdb copy retains only in-frame clones and omits some. Here the sample spans approximately 75,000 clones, roughly 70% being singletons. Sequenced input: peripheral blood. The receptors here all came from a human donor with acute or convalescent COVID-19. The donor label of this sample is uncertain.

The chain joins TRBV5-1 to TRBJ2-3; 13 bases fit TRBD2. The CDR3 runs to 18 residues. V trimming: 4 bases; J trimming: 1 base; junction bases outside the gene matches: 9. CDR1 SGHRS and CDR2 YFSETQ come from the germline V gene. Written as DNA, the CDR3 is TGCGCCAGCAGCCCGGGACTAGCGGGGCCTAAGGGCACAGATACGCAGTATTTT. Its protein product is CASSPGLAGPKGTDTQYF.

This rearrangement joins TRBV2 to TRBJ1-6; weak D call: TRBD1 (6 bases). The CDR3 runs to 13 residues. From germline, CDR1 is SNHLY and CDR2 FYNNEI. Deletions cut 10 bases from V and 8 bases from J, with 15 bases between. CDR3 DNA sequence: TGTGCCACGTTAGGAGGGGGGGATTCACCCCTCCACTTT. This translates into CATLGGGDSPLHF.

The table lists this clone with a few counts. The chain couples TRBV11-2 to TRBJ1-4; the D gene is possibly TRBD1 (5 bases). With 5 bases removed from V and 0 bases from J, the gap between germline ends came to 13 bases. The CDR3 totals 16 residues. CDR1 and CDR2 from the germline V gene are SGHAT and FQNNGV. DNA for the CDR3: TGTGCCAGCAGCCCCAGGGCCCGTGCAACTAATGAAAAACTGTTTTTT. It is translated as CASSPRARATNEKLFF. Combining the CDR3 with reference TRBV11-2 and TRBJ1-4 gives the whole variable domain EAGVAQSPRYKIIEKRQSVAFWCNPISGHATLYWYQQILGQGPKLLIQFQNNGVVDDSQLPKDRFSAERLKGVDSTLKIQPAKLEDSAVYLCASSPRARATNEKLFFGSGTQLSVL.

This chain connects TRBV9 to TRBJ1-2; D is uncertain. The V gene lost 0 bases and the J gene lost 8 bases, with 14 bases spanning the gap. This CDR3 region has 14 residues. Germline-derived CDR1 and CDR2 are SGDLS and YYNGEE. In nucleotides, the CDR3 is TGTGCCAGCAGCGTAGATAGCCGAACCGGGGGCTACACCTTC. It encodes CASSVDSRTGGYTF.

In this sample, this clone turned up a few times. The chain combines TRBV11-1 with TRBJ2-7; 10 bases are shared with TRBD2. V lost 5 bases to trimming and J lost 6 bases; unmatched junction nucleotides: 4. This CDR3 region has 13 residues. CDR1 and CDR2 (germline): SGHAT, FQDESV (reference sequence). CDR3 protein: CASSLLAGREQYV. For the CDR3, the DNA is TGTGCCAGCAGCCTACTAGCGGGACGCGAGCAGTACGTC.

The rearrangement links TRBV5-6 to TRBJ1-6; D unresolved. Germline CDR1 reads SGHDT; CDR2 reads YYEEEE. V was clipped by 0 bases and J by 6 bases, with 7 bases between them. This CDR3 contains 14 residues. DNA for the CDR3: TGTGCCAGCAGCTTGGGGCAGTCTAATTCACCCCTCCACTTT. It translates to CASSLGQSNSPLHF.

The genes are TRBV28 and TRBJ1-5, with TRBD1 matching over 11 bases. Germline values: CDR1 MDHEN, CDR2 SYDVKM. After removal of 6 bases from V and 6 bases from J, the junction contained 4 bases not matched to a gene. This CDR3 is 14 amino acids long. The CDR3 coding sequence is TGTGCCAGCAGGGGGACAGGGGGTGGTCAGCCCCAGCATTTT. Its translation is CASRGTGGGQPQHF.

The chain joins TRBV5-4 to TRBJ2-2, with 8 bases aligning to TRBD1. The CDR3 runs 15 residues. Germline values: CDR1 SGHNT, CDR2 YYREEE (reference sequence). Losses at the gene ends were 3 bases for V and 6 bases for J; bases not matched to a gene: 7. In DNA, the CDR3 is TGTGCCAGCAGCTCCCGGACAGGGTCGGCCGGGGAGCTGTTTTTT. Translated, it gives CASSSRTGSAGELFF.

This clone was recorded a few times. J is TRBJ2-1 and V is TRBV11-2, with TRBD1 matching over 8 bases. CDR3 length: 14 amino acids. V gave up 5 bases and J gave up 2 bases; unmatched junction bases: 2. Germline values: CDR1 SGHAT, CDR2 FQNNGV. The CDR3 coding sequence is TGTGCCAGCAGCGCGGACAGGGCCTACAATGAGCAGTTCTTC. As protein: CASSADRAYNEQFF.

The chain combines TRBV5-1 with TRBJ2-5, with 9 bases fitting TRBD2. The V segment lost 0 bases and the J segment 2 bases; nucleotides outside the gene matches: 5. CDR1 is SGHRS and CDR2 is YFSETQ in the germline V gene. This CDR3 contains 16 residues. Here the CDR3 reads CASSLGGTSIQETQYF. The CDR3 bases are TGCGCCAGCAGCTTGGGGGGGACTAGCATACAAGAGACCCAGTACTTC.

Only a few counts were recorded for this clone. The CDR3 coding sequence is TGTGCCATTAGCGAGGATCCCCGGGGTCAGCCCCAGCATTTT. It yields the protein CAISEDPRGQPQHF. The V and J genes are TRBV10-3 and TRBJ1-5; no firm D call. The CDR3 sequence is 14 residues long. Trimming took off 9 bases at V and 6 bases at J, with 18 bases between the two ends. Germline V gives CDR1 ENHRY, CDR2 SYGVKD.

The chain is built from TRBV27 and TRBJ2-5; 8 bases line up with TRBD1. Trimming removed 0 bases from V and 7 bases from J; junction bases left unmatched: 7. The CDR3 is 15 amino acids. The V gene's germline CDR1 is MNHEY and CDR2 SMNVEV (reference sequence). The CDR3 here is CASSLSGRGLGTQYF. CDR3 bases: TGTGCCAGCAGTTTATCGGGCAGGGGGCTTGGGACCCAGTACTTC.

The rearrangement joins TRBV27 to TRBJ2-3; D is unclear. Germline V lookup: CDR1 MNHEY, CDR2 SMNVEV (reference sequence). This CDR3 is 15 amino acids long. The V end was cut by 2 bases, the J end by 3 bases, with 12 bases between. The CDR3 bases are TGTGCCAGCAGTTTAGGTTTTATGCAGACAGATACGCAGTATTTT. Residues: CASSLGFMQTDTQYF.

The chain couples TRBV28 to TRBJ1-2; D is unclear. V was shortened by 4 bases and J by 4 bases, with 7 bases between the two germline ends. The CDR3 totals 12 residues. Germline CDR1 is MDHEN and CDR2 is SYDVKM. The CDR3 sequence: CASSSDTYGYTF. In DNA form, the CDR3 reads TGTGCCAGCAGTTCAGACACCTATGGCTACACCTTC.

The V and J genes are TRBV11-2 and TRBJ2-4; D possibly corresponds to TRBD1 (5 bases). Germline CDR1 reads SGHAT; CDR2 reads FQNNGV. Trimming pared 1 base from V and 7 bases from J, leaving 8 bases between. The CDR3 runs 13 residues. CDR3 in DNA: TGTGCCAGCAGCTTAGGCAGGGTGAACATTCAGTACTTC. Residues: CASSLGRVNIQYF.